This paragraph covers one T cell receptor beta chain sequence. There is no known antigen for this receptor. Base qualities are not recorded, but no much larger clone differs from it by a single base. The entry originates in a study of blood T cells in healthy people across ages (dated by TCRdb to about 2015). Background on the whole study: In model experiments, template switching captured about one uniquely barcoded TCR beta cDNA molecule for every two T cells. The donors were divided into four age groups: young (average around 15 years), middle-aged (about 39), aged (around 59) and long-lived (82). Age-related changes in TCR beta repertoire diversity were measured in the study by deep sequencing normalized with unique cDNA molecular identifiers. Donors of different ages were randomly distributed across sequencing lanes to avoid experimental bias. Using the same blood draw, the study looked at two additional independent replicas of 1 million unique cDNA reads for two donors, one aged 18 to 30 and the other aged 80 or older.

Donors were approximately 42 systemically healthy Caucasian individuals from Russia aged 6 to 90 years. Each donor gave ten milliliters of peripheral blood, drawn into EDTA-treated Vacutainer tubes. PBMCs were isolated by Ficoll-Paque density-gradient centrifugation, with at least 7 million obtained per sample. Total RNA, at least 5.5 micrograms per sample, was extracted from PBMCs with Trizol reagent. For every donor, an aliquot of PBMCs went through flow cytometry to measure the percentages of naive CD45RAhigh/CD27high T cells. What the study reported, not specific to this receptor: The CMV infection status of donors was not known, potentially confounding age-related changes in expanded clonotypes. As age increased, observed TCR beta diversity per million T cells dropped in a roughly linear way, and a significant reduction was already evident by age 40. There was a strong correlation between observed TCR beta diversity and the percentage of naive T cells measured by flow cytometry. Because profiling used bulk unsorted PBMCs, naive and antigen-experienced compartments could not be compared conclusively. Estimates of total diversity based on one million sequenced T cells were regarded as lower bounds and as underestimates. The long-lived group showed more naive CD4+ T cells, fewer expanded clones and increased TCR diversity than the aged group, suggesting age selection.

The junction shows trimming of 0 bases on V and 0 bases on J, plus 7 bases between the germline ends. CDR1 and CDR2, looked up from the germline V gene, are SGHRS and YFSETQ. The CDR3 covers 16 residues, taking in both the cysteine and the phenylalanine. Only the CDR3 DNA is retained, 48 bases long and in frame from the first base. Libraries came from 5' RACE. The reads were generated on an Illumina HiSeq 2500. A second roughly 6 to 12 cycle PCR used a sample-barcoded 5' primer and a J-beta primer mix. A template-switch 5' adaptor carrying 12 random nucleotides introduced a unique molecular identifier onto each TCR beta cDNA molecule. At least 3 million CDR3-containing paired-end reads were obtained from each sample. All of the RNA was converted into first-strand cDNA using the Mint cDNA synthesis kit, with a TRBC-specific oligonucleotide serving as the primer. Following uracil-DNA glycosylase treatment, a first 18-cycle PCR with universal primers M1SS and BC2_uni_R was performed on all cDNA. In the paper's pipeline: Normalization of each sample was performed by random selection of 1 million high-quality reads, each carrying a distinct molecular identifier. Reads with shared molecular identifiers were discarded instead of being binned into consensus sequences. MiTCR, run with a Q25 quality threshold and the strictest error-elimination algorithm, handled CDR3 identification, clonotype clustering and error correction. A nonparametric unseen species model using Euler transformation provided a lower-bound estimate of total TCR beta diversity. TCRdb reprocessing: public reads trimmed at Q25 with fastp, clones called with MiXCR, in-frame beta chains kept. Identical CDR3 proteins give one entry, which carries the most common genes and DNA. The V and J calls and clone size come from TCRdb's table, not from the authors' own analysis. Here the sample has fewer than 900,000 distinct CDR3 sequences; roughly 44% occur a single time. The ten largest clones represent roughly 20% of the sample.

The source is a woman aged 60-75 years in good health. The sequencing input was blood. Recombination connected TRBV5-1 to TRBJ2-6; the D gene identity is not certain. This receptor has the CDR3 CASSLAKSSGANVLTF. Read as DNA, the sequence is TGCGCCAGCAGCTTGGCAAAGTCCTCTGGGGCCAACGTCCTGACTTTC.